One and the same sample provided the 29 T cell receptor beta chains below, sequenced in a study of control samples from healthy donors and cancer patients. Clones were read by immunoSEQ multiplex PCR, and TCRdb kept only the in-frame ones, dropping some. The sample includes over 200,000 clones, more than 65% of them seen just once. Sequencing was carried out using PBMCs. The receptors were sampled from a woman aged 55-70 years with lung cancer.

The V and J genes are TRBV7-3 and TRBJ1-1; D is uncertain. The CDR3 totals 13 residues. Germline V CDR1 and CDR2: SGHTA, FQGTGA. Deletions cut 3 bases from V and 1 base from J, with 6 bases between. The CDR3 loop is CASSLGKNTEAFF. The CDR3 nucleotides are TGTGCCAGCAGCTTGGGCAAGAACACTGAAGCTTTCTTT.

The CDR3 protein is CASSEGGKETQYF. The CDR3 DNA is TGCGCCAGCAGCGAAGGGGGAAAGGAGACCCAGTACTTC. V gene TRBV10-2 combines with J gene TRBJ2-5, with D possibly matching TRBD1 (6 bases). V lost 6 bases and J 5 bases, leaving 13 bases between the germline ends. CDR1 is WSHSY and CDR2 is SAAADI in the germline V gene. The CDR3 consists of 13 residues.

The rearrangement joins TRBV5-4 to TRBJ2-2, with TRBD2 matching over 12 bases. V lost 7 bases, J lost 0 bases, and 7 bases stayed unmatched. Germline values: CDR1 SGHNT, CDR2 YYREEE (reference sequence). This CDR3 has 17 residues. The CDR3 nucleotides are TGTGCCAGCTCGAAGACTAGCGGGGGTCCGAACACCGGGGAGCTGTTTTTT. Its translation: CASSKTSGGPNTGELFF.

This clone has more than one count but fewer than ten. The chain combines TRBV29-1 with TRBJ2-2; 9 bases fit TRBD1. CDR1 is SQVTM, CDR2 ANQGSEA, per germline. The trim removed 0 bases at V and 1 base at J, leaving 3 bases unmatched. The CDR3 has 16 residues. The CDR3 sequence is CSVEDRGQGNTGELFF. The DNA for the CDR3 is TGCAGCGTTGAAGATAGGGGACAGGGGAACACCGGGGAGCTGTTTTTT.

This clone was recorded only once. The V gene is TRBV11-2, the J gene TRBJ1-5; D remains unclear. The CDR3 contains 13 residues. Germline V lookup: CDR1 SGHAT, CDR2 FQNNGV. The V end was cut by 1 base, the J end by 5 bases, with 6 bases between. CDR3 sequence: CASSLARYQPQHF. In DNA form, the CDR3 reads TGTGCCAGCAGCTTAGCTAGATATCAGCCCCAGCATTTT.

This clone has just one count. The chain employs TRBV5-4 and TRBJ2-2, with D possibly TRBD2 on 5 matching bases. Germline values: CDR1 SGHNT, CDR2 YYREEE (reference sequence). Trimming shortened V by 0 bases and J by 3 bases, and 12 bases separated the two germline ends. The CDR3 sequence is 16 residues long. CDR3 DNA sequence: TGTGCCAGCAGCTTGGGTGGCGGGCTAGACACCGGGGAGCTGTTTTTT. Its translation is CASSLGGGLDTGELFF.

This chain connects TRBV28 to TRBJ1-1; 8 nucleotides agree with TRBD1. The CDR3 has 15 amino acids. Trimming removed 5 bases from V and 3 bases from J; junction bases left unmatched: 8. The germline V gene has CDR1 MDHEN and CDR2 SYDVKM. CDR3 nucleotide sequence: TGTGCCAGCAGTCCCCATTCAGGGGGCGACACTGAAGCTTTCTTT. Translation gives CASSPHSGGDTEAFF. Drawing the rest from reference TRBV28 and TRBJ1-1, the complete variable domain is DVKVTQSSRYLVKRTGEKVFLECVQDMDHENMFWYRQDPGLGLRLIYFSYDVKMKEKGDIPEGYSVSREKKERFSLILESASTNQTSMYLCASSPHSGGDTEAFFGQGTRLTVV.

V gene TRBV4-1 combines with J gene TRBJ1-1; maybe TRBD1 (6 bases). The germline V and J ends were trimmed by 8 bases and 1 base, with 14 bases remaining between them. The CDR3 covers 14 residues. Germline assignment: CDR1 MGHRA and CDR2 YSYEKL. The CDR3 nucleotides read TGCGCCAGCTCGTTAGGGGGAGGGAACACTGAAGCTTTCTTT. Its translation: CASSLGGGNTEAFF.

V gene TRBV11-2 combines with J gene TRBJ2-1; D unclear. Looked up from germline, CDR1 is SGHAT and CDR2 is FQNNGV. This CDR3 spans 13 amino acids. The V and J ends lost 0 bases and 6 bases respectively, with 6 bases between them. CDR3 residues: CASSLELGNEQFF. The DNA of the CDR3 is TGTGCCAGCAGCTTAGAATTGGGCAATGAGCAGTTCTTC.

CDR3 amino acids: CASSLTSYNEQFF. The CDR3 DNA sequence: TGTGCCAGCAGCTTAACTAGCTACAATGAGCAGTTCTTC. The genes are TRBV7-3 and TRBJ2-1, with no clear D. From germline, CDR1 is SGHTA and CDR2 FQGTGA. The length of the CDR3 is 13 residues. Trimming took off 0 bases at V and 3 bases at J, with 3 bases between the two ends.

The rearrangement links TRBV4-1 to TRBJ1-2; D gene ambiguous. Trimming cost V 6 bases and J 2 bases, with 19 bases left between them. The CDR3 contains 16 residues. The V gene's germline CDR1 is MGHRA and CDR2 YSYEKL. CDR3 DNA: TGCGCCAGCAGTCTCCTTCAGTTCCCTCTAAACTATGGCTACACCTTC. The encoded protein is CASSLLQFPLNYGYTF.

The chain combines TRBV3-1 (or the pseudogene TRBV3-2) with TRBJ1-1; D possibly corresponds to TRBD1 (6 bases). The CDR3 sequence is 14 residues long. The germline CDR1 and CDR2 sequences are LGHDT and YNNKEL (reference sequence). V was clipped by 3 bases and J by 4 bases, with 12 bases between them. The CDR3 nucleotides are TGTGCCAGCAGCCAGCCGGGAGGGGGCACTGAAGCTTTCTTT. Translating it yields CASSQPGGGTEAFF.

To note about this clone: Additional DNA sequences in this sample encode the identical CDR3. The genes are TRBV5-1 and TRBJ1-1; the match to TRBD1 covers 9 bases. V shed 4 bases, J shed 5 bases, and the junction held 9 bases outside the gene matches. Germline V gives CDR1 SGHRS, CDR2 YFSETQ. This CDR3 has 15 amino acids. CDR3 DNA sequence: TGCGCCAGCAGCAACCCACAGGGGGCTAATACTGAAGCTTTCTTT. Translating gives CASSNPQGANTEAFF.

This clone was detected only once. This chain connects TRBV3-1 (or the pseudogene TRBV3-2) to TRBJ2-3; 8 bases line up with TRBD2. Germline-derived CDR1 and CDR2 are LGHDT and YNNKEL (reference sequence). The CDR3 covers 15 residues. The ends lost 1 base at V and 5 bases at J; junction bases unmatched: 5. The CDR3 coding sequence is TGTGCCAGCAGCCAAGGGACTAGCATCCAAGATACGCAGTATTTT. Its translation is CASSQGTSIQDTQYF.

CDR3 DNA: TGTGCCAGCAGCCAAGATAAGGTAGCGGGTGGTATTCAGTACTTC. Residues: CASSQDKVAGGIQYF. The chain is built from TRBV4-2 and TRBJ2-4; 7 positions agree with TRBD2. This CDR3 is built from 15 residues. The V gene's germline CDR1 is LGHNA and CDR2 YNFKEQ. V shed 0 bases, J shed 10 bases, and the junction held 9 bases outside the gene matches.

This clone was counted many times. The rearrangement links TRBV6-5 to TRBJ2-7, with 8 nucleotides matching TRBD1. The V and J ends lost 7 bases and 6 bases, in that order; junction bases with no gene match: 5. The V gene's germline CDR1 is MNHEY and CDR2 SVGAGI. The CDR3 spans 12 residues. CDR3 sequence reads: CASTRTGGEQYF. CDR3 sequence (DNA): TGTGCCAGCACCAGAACAGGGGGCGAGCAGTACTTC.

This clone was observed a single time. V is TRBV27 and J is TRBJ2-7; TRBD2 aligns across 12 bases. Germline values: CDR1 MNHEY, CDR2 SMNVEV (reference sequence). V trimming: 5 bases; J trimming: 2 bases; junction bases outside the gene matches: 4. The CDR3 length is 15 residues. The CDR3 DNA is TGTGCCAGCAGTCTCGGACTAGCGGGAACCTACGAGCAGTACTTC. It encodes CASSLGLAGTYEQYF.

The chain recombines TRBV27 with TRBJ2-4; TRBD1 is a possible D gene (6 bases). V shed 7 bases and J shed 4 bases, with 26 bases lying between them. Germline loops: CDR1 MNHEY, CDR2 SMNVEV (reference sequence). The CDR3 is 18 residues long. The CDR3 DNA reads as TGTGCCAGCACCCCCACCGGGACAAGCTCTAATTTGAAAAACATTCAGTACTTC. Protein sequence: CASTPTGTSSNLKNIQYF.

CDR3: CASISRDSYYTEAFF. The CDR3 nucleotides read TGTGCCAGCATTAGCCGGGACAGCTATTACACTGAAGCTTTCTTT. This chain connects TRBV6-5 to TRBJ1-1, with TRBD1 identical over 7 bases. CDR1 is MNHEY, CDR2 SVGAGI, per germline. V lost 7 bases, J lost 3 bases, and 11 bases stayed unmatched. CDR3 size: 15 residues.

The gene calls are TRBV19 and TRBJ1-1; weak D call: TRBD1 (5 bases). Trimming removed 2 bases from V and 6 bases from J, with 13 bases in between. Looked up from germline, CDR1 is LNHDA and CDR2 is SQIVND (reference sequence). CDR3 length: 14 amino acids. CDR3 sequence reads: CASSIIAQVAEAFF. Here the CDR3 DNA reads TGTGCCAGTAGTATAATCGCACAGGTCGCTGAAGCTTTCTTT.

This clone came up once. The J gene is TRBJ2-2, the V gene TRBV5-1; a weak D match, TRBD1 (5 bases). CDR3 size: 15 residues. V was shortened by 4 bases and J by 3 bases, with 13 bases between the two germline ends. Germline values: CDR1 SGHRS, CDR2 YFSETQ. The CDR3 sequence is CASSPAQGYTGELFF. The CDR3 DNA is TGCGCCAGCAGCCCGGCTCAGGGATACACCGGGGAGCTGTTTTTT.

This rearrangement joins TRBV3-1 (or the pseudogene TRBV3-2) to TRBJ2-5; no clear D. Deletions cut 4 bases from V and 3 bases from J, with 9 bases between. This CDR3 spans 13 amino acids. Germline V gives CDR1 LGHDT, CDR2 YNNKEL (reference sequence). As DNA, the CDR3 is TGTGCCAGCAGCCGACTGTCTGAAGAGACCCAGTACTTC. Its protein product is CASSRLSEETQYF.

The CDR3 coding sequence is TGTGCCAGCAGCCAAGAGGGCACCTACGAGCAGTACTTC. Translating gives CASSQEGTYEQYF. The chain uses TRBV4-2 and TRBJ2-7; D not resolved. The CDR3 spans 13 residues. Trimming took 0 bases from V and 2 from J, leaving 5 bases between them. Germline CDR1 and CDR2: LGHNA and YNFKEQ.

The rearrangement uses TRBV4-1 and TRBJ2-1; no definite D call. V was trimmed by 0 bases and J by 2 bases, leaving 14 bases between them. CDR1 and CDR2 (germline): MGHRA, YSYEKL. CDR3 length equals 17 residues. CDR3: CASSQERSKKAYNEQFF. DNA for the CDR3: TGCGCCAGCAGCCAAGAGAGGTCAAAGAAAGCCTACAATGAGCAGTTCTTC.

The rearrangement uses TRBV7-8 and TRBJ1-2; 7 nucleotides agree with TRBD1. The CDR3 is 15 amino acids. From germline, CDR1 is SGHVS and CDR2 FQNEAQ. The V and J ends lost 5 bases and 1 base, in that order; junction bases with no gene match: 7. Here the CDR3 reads CASSPQGGVNYGYTF. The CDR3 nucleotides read TGTGCCAGCAGCCCCCAGGGGGGGGTTAACTATGGCTACACCTTC.

The CDR3 DNA sequence: TGTGCCAGCAGCTCAACCAGACAGGGGTGGTACGAAAAACTGTTTTTT. As protein: CASSSTRQGWYEKLFF. This sequence joins TRBV11-2 and TRBJ1-4, with 8 bases aligning to TRBD1. The CDR3 runs to 16 residues. With V trimmed by 4 bases and J by 8 bases, 12 bases remained unmatched. Germline CDR1 SGHAT, CDR2 FQNNGV.

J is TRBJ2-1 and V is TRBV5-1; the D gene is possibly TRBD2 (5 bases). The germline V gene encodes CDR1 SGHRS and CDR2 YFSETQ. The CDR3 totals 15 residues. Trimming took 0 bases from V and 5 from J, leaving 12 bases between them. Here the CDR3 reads CASSLGAVMDNEQFF. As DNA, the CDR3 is TGCGCCAGCAGCTTGGGAGCGGTGATGGACAATGAGCAGTTCTTC.

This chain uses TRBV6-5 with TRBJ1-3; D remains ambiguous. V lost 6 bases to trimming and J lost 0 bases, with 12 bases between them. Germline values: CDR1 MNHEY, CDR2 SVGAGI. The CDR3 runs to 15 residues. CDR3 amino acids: CASSATSSSGNTIYF. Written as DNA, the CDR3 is TGTGCCAGCAGCGCCACCTCCAGCTCTGGAAACACCATATATTTT.

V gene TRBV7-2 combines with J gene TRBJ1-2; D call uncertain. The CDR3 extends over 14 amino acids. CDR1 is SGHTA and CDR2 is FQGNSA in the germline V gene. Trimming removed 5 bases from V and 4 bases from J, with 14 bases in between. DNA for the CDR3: TGTGCCAGCAGCGTGAGGGTACCAGGCTATGGCTACACCTTC. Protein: CASSVRVPGYGYTF.